Sequencing of this T cell receptor beta chain was carried out in a study of shared clonotypes between healthy human individuals. The J segment lost 5 bases and the V segment lost 6 bases, leaving 5 bases of the junction unmatched. CDR1 is SGHAT, CDR2 FQNNGV, per germline. CDR3 size: 15 residues. Terminally differentiated effector memory CD45RA+ cells were excluded by CCR7 positive selection of CD45RO-negative cells. Clones were read by immunoSEQ multiplex PCR, and TCRdb kept only the in-frame ones, dropping some. The sample lists over 2,000,000 clones; just over 90% were seen once. The TCR was taken from a man younger than 35 in good health. Some clones in this sample may be carry-over from other donors' samples. Sequencing input: naive CD8+ T cells from PBMCs. J is TRBJ2-1 and V is TRBV11-2; 12 bases are a match to TRBD2. CDR3 bases: TGTGCCAGCAGGCTAGCGGGAGGGGTGAACAATGAGCAGTTCTTC. Its protein is CASRLAGGVNNEQFF. Full variable domain (remainder filled in from reference TRBV11-2 and TRBJ2-1): EAGVAQSPRYKIIEKRQSVAFWCNPISGHATLYWYQQILGQGPKLLIQFQNNGVVDDSQLPKDRFSAERLKGVDSTLKIQPAKLEDSAVYLCASRLAGGVNNEQFFGPGTRLTVL.